The clone carrying this T cell receptor beta chain was seen only a few times. These data come from a study of blood T cells in healthy people across ages. The V and J ends lost 7 bases and 13 bases respectively, with 11 bases between them. Germline V CDR1 and CDR2: SNHLY, FYNNEI. The CDR3 extends over 10 amino acids. Using a J-beta primer mix together with a sample-barcoded 5' primer, a second PCR was run for roughly 6 to 12 cycles. Each CDR3 protein is one row after TCRdb ran MiXCR on the 5' RACE reads. Among roughly 640,000 distinct CDR3 sequences listed, under 30% were seen once. Sequencing was done on a sample of blood. This TCR derives from a woman older than 75 in good health. The chain joins TRBV2 to TRBJ2-1; D is tentatively TRBD1 or TRBD2 (5 bases each). This chain's CDR3 is CASTGRVQFF. CDR3 nucleotides: TGTGCCAGCACGGGGCGGGTCCAGTTCTTC.